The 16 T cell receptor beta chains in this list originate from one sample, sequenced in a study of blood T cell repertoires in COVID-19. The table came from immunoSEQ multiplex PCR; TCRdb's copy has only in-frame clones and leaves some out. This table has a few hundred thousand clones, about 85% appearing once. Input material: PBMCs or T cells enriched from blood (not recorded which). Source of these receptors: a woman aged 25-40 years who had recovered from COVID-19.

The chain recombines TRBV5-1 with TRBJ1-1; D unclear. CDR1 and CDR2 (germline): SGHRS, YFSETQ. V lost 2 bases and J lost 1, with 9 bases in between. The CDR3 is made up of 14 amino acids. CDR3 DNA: TGCGCCAGCAGCTTCTTCCCCCCGAACACTGAAGCTTTCTTT. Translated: CASSFFPPNTEAFF.

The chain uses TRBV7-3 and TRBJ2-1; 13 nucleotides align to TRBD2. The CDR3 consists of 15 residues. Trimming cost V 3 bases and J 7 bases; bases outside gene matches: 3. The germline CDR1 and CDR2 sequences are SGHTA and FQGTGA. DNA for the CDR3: TGTGCCAGCAGCTTCCGACTAGCGGGGGGAAATGAGCAGTTCTTC. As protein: CASSFRLAGGNEQFF.

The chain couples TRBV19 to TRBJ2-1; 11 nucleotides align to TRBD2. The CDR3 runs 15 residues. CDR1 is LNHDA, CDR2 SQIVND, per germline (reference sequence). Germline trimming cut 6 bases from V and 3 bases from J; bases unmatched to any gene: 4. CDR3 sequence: CASSLLAGDYNEQFF. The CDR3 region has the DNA TGTGCCAGTAGCTTACTAGCGGGGGACTACAATGAGCAGTTCTTC.

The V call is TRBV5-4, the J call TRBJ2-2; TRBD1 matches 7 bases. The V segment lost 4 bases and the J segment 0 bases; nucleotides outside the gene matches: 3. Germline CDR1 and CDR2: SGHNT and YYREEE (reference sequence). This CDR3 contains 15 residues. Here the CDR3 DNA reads TGTGCCAGCAGCCCCGGACAGGCGAACACCGGGGAGCTGTTTTTT. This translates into CASSPGQANTGELFF.

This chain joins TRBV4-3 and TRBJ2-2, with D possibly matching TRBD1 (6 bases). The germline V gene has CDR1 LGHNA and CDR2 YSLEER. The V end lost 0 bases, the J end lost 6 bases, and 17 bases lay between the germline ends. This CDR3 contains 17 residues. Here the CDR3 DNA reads TGCGCCAGCAGCCAAGATGGGGGCAGTTCGTGGGCCGGGGAGCTGTTTTTT. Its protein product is CASSQDGGSSWAGELFF.

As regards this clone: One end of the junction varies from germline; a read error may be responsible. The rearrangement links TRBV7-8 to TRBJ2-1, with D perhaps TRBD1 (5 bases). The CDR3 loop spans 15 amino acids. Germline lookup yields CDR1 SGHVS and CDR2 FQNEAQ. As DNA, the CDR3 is TGTGCCAGCAGCTTAGGCCAGGGTGGGCGGAATGAGCAGCTCTTC. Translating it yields CASSLGQGGRNEQLF.

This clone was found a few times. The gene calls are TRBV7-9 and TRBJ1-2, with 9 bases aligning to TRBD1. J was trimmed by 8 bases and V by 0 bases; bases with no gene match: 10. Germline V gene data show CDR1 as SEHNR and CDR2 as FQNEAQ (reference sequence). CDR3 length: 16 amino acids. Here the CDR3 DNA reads TGTGCCAGCAGCTTAGCGCTACGGGACAGGGATAGGGGCTACACCTTC. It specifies CASSLALRDRDRGYTF.

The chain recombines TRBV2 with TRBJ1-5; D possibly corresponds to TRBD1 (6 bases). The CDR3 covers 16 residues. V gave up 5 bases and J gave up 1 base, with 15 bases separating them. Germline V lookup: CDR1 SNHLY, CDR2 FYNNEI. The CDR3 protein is CASSYPGTTSNQPQHF. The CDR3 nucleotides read TGTGCCAGCAGTTACCCGGGGACAACAAGCAATCAGCCCCAGCATTTT.

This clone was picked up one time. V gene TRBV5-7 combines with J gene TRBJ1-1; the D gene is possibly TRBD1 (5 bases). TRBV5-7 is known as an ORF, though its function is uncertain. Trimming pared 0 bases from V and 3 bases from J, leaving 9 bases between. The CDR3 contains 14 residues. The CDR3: CASSLGGRDTEAFF. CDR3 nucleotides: TGTGCCAGCAGCTTGGGCGGCAGGGACACTGAAGCTTTCTTT.

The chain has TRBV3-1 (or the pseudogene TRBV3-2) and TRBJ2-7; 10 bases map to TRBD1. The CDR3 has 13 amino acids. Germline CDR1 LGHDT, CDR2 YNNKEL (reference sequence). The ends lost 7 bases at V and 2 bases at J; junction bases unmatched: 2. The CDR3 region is CASTGTGAYEQYF. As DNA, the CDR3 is TGTGCCAGCACCGGGACAGGGGCCTACGAGCAGTACTTC.

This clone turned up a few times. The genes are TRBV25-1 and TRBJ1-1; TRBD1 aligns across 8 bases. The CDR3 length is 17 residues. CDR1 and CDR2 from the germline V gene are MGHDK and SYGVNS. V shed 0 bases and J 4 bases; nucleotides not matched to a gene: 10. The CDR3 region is CASSEYGTQGAFTEAFF. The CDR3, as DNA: TGTGCCAGCAGTGAATACGGAACCCAGGGGGCTTTCACTGAAGCTTTCTTT. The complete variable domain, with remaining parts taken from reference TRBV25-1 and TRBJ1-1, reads EADIYQTPRYLVIGTGKKITLECSQTMGHDKMYWYQQDPGMELHLIHYSYGVNSTEKGDLSSESTVSRIRTEHFPLTLESARPSHTSQYLCASSEYGTQGAFTEAFFGQGTRLTVV.

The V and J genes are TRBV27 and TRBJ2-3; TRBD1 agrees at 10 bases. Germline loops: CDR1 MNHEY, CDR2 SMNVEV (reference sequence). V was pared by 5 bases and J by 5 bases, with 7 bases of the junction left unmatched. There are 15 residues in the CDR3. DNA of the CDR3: TGTGCCAGCAGTAAGGGACAGGGGCTGAGAGATACGCAGTATTTT. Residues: CASSKGQGLRDTQYF.

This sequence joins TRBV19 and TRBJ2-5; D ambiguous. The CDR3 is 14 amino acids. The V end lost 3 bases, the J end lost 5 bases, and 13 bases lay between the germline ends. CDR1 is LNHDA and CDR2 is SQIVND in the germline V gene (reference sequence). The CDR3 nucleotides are TGTGCCAGTAGTATTACGTCCAGGTCGGAGACCCAGTACTTC. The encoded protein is CASSITSRSETQYF.

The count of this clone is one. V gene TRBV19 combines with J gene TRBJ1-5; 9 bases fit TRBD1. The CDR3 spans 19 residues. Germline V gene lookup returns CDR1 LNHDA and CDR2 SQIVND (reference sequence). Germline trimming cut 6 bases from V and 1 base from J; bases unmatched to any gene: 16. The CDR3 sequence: CASSTPDRGFLRSNQPQHF. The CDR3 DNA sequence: TGTGCCAGTAGCACGCCGGACAGGGGTTTTTTAAGGAGCAATCAGCCCCAGCATTTT.

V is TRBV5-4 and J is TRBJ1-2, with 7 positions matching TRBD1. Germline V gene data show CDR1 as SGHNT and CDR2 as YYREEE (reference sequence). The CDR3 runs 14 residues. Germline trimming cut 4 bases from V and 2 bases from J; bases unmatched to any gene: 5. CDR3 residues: CASSPDRANYGYTF. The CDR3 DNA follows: TGTGCCAGCAGCCCAGACAGGGCCAACTATGGCTACACCTTC.

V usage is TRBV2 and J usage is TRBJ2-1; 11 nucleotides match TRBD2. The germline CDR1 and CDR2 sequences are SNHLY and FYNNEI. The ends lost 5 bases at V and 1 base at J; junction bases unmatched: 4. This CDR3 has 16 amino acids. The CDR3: CASSYSSGGSYNEQFF. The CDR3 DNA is TGTGCCAGCAGTTACTCTAGCGGGGGGTCCTACAATGAGCAGTTCTTC. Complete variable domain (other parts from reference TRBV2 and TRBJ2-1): EPEVTQTPSHQVTQMGQEVILRCVPISNHLYFYWYRQILGQKVEFLVSFYNNEISEKSEIFDDQFSVERPDGSNFTLKIRSTKLEDSAMYFCASSYSSGGSYNEQFFGPGTRLTVL.